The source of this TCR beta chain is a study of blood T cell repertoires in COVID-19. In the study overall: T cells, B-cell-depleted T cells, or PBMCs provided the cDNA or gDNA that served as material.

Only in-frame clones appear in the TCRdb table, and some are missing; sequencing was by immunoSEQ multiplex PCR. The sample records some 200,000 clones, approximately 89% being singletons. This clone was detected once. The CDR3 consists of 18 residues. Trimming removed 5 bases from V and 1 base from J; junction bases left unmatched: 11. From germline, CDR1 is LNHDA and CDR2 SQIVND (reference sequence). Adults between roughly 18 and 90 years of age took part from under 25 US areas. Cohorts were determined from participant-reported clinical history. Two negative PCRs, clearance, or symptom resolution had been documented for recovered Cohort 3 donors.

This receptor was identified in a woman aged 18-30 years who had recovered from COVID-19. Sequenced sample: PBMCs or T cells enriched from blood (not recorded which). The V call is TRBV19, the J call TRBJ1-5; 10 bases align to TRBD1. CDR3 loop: CASSFARSGQGSNQPQHF. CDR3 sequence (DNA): TGTGCCAGTAGTTTCGCGCGATCGGGACAGGGGAGCAATCAGCCCCAGCATTTT.